Presented here are 27 T cell receptor beta chains from one specimen sequenced in a study of shared clonotypes between healthy human individuals. CD8 cells regarded as naive lacked CD45RO, were positively chosen for CCR7, and omitted terminally differentiated effector memory CD45RA+ cells. Generated by immunoSEQ multiplex PCR, the TCRdb table keeps only in-frame clones and is missing some. Of about 2.1 million clones in the sample, approximately 92% are singletons; the top ten hold about 1.7%. Sequenced input: naive CD8+ T cells from PBMCs. The receptors were sampled from a man younger than 30 in good health. Some clones in this sample may be carry-over from other donors' samples.

This chain joins TRBV5-5 and TRBJ1-1; a weak D match, TRBD1 (6 bases). This CDR3 spans 14 amino acids. Germline CDR1 SGHKS, CDR2 YYEKEE (reference sequence). The V and J ends lost 7 bases and 4 bases respectively, with 17 bases between them. For the CDR3, the DNA is TGTGCCAGCCGCACCTTAGGGGGGACCACTGAAGCTTTCTTT. Residues: CASRTLGGTTEAFF.

The chain combines TRBV5-6 with TRBJ2-7; either TRBD1 or TRBD2 may fit D (7 bases each). Trimming left V 4 bases short and J 4 bases short, with 12 bases between. The germline V gene has CDR1 SGHDT and CDR2 YYEEEE. The CDR3 is 13 amino acids. CDR3 coding DNA: TGTGCCAGCAGCCAGGGGGGGCGGTACGAGCAGTACTTC. Translating gives CASSQGGRYEQYF.

The gene calls are TRBV9 and TRBJ2-5, with TRBD2 identical over 13 bases. There are 16 residues in the CDR3. With V trimmed by 3 bases and J by 5 bases, 7 bases remained unmatched. Germline loops: CDR1 SGDLS, CDR2 YYNGEE. CDR3 coding DNA: TGTGCCAGCAGCGCCCGGACTAGCGGGAGAGGGGAGACCCAGTACTTC. It translates to CASSARTSGRGETQYF. The full variable domain, its missing parts supplied by reference TRBV9 and TRBJ2-5, is DSGVTQTPKHLITATGQRVTLRCSPRSGDLSVYWYQQSLDQGLQFLIQYYNGEERAKGNILERFSAQQFPDLHSELNLSSLELGDSALYFCASSARTSGRGETQYFGPGTRLLVL.

The chain recombines TRBV7-9 with TRBJ2-7, with 8 bases lining up with TRBD2. This CDR3 has 16 residues. With 0 bases clipped from V and 4 bases from J, the junction kept 8 bases outside the gene matches. Germline V gives CDR1 SEHNR, CDR2 FQNEAQ (reference sequence). The CDR3 DNA is TGTGCCAGCAGCTTAGCGCAGGGCGGGAGGCAATACGAGCAGTACTTC. It is translated as CASSLAQGGRQYEQYF.

The CDR3 nucleotides are TGTGCCACCAGGGGGGAGGGGGAAACTTACAATGAGCAGTTCTTC. Its protein product is CATRGEGETYNEQFF. The chain has TRBV15 and TRBJ2-1; D possibly corresponds to TRBD2 (7 bases). Per the germline V gene, CDR1 is LNHNV and CDR2 is YYDKDF (reference sequence). The CDR3 sequence is 15 residues long. Trimming cost V 6 bases and J 4 bases, with 16 bases left between them.

The V gene is TRBV5-6, the J gene TRBJ2-5; 10 bases align to TRBD1. J was trimmed by 4 bases and V by 4 bases; bases with no gene match: 4. Germline CDR1 reads SGHDT; CDR2 reads YYEEEE. The CDR3 loop spans 14 amino acids. The CDR3 DNA follows: TGTGCCAGCAGCGGCCGGGACAGGGGAGAGACCCAGTACTTC. It yields the protein CASSGRDRGETQYF. Filled out from reference TRBV5-6 and TRBJ2-5, the complete variable domain reads DAGVTQSPTHLIKTRGQQVTLRCSPKSGHDTVSWYQQALGQGPQFIFQYYEEEERQRGNFPDRFSGHQFPNYSSELNVNALLLGDSALYLCASSGRDRGETQYFGPGTRLLVL.

The V and J genes are TRBV5-1 and TRBJ1-1; D unresolved. CDR1 is SGHRS and CDR2 is YFSETQ in the germline V gene. V was shortened by 0 bases and J by 4 bases, with 19 bases between the two germline ends. The CDR3 length is 17 residues. The CDR3 bases are TGCGCCAGCAGCTTGGCCTTACAAGGCCCCCTCACCACTGAAGCTTTCTTT. Residues: CASSLALQGPLTTEAFF.

The V call is TRBV28, the J call TRBJ1-2; 9 bases match TRBD1. Germline loops: CDR1 MDHEN, CDR2 SYDVKM. Losses at the gene ends were 3 bases for V and 5 bases for J; bases not matched to a gene: 4. This CDR3 is built from 14 residues. The CDR3 nucleotides read TGTGCCAGCAGTTTGGACAGGGGCATATATGGCTACACCTTC. Translation gives CASSLDRGIYGYTF.

The CDR3 DNA reads as TGCGCCAGCAAGGCGGGAAACGGTGAGCAGTTCTTC. Translating gives CASKAGNGEQFF. The chain is built from TRBV5-1 and TRBJ2-1; D might be TRBD2 (6 bases). Trimming stripped 6 bases from V and 9 bases from J, with 13 bases between. The CDR3 consists of 12 residues. The V gene's germline CDR1 is SGHRS and CDR2 YFSETQ.

This clone was found once. This chain connects TRBV6-5 to TRBJ2-1; D remains ambiguous. Germline V gene data show CDR1 as MNHEY and CDR2 as SVGAGI. V lost 7 bases, J lost 7 bases, and 20 bases lay in between. This CDR3 has 15 residues. CDR3 protein: CASNVYRTTGNEQFF. CDR3 sequence (DNA): TGTGCCAGCAACGTTTACCGGACCACCGGGAATGAGCAGTTCTTC.

The chain links TRBV10-3 to TRBJ2-5, with 9 bases identical to TRBD2. The J call could be wrong; TRBJ2-7 is a better fit for the DNA end. The CDR3 loop spans 17 amino acids. Germline-derived CDR1 and CDR2 are ENHRY and SYGVKD. CDR3 sequence (DNA): TGTGCCATCAGTGAGTCGAGTCAGATTAGCGGGAGTTACGAGCAGTACTTC. This sequence encodes CAISESSQISGSYEQYF.

This chain uses TRBV4-1 with TRBJ1-1; D is uncertain. Trimming cost V 1 base and J 4 bases, with 13 bases left between them. CDR1 and CDR2 from the germline V gene are MGHRA and YSYEKL. CDR3 size: 15 residues. The CDR3 loop is CASSQVQVGRTEAFF. The CDR3 nucleotides are TGCGCCAGCAGCCAAGTCCAGGTCGGTCGCACTGAAGCTTTCTTT.

This chain links TRBV28 with TRBJ2-1; 9 nucleotides align to TRBD1. Germline CDR1 reads MDHEN; CDR2 reads SYDVKM. This CDR3 has 14 residues. With V trimmed by 8 bases and J by 8 bases, 10 bases remained unmatched. CDR3 coding DNA: TGTGCCAGCGAAACGGGACAGGGACGTCATGAGCAGTTCTTC. The encoded protein is CASETGQGRHEQFF.

Only one count was recorded for this clone. Other DNA sequences of this sample code for an identical CDR3. The chain has TRBV28 and TRBJ2-7; D might be TRBD1 (6 bases). The germline V and J ends were trimmed by 2 bases and 0 bases, with 8 bases remaining between them. Germline-derived CDR1 and CDR2 are MDHEN and SYDVKM. CDR3 length: 14 residues. CDR3 residues: CASSLTGTSYEQYF. The CDR3 DNA reads TGTGCCAGCAGTTTAACAGGGACCTCCTACGAGCAGTACTTC.

The CDR3 nucleotides are TGCGCCAGCAGCCAAGACTGGGTCTCCTTCACAGAGCAGTTCTTC. The encoded protein is CASSQDWVSFTEQFF. The rearrangement joins TRBV4-3 to TRBJ2-1; no reliable D call. The length of the CDR3 is 15 residues. CDR1 LGHNA and CDR2 YSLEER come from the germline V gene. Trimming took off 0 bases at V and 10 bases at J, with 16 bases between the two ends.

This chain connects TRBV7-6 to TRBJ1-1, with a weak D call TRBD1 (5 bases). The V gene lost 2 bases and the J gene lost 0 bases, with 13 bases spanning the gap. Germline V lookup: CDR1 SGHVS, CDR2 FNYEAQ. This CDR3 region has 16 residues. The CDR3 reads CASSLRGGVMNTEAFF. CDR3 sequence (DNA): TGTGCCAGCAGCTTACGGGGAGGGGTAATGAACACTGAAGCTTTCTTT.

The chain joins TRBV5-5 to TRBJ1-2, with 7 bases identical to TRBD1. J gave up 6 bases and V 4 bases, and 15 bases lay outside the gene matches. Germline lookup yields CDR1 SGHKS and CDR2 YYEKEE (reference sequence). CDR3 length equals 16 residues. CDR3 protein: CASSRPPGTVRDGYTF. The CDR3 DNA sequence: TGTGCCAGCAGCCGCCCGCCGGGGACAGTGAGGGATGGCTACACCTTC.

CDR3 nucleotide sequence: TGTGCCAGCAGCGCAGGGACTAGCGGAACCACCGGGGAGCTGTTTTTT. Its protein is CASSAGTSGTTGELFF. V usage is TRBV9 and J usage is TRBJ2-2, with 11 bases identical to TRBD2. With 3 bases clipped from V and 4 bases from J, the junction kept 5 bases outside the gene matches. Germline values: CDR1 SGDLS, CDR2 YYNGEE. This CDR3 has 16 residues.

This chain joins TRBV27 and TRBJ2-7; 8 positions match TRBD2. This CDR3 has 14 amino acids. The germline gives CDR1 MNHEY, CDR2 SMNVEV (reference sequence). V shed 3 bases and J 6 bases; nucleotides not matched to a gene: 7. This chain's CDR3 is CASSFAAGVGEQYF. The CDR3 DNA is TGTGCCAGCAGTTTCGCAGCGGGAGTCGGCGAGCAGTACTTC.

This clone was seen a single time. The chain uses TRBV30 and TRBJ2-3, with D perhaps TRBD1 (6 bases). CDR1 and CDR2 from the germline V gene are GTSNPN and SVGIG (reference sequence). Trimming removed 2 bases from V and 2 bases from J, with 14 bases in between. There are 15 residues in the CDR3. The CDR3 DNA follows: TGTGCCTGGAGTCTACCACGGGACAACACAGATACGCAGTATTTT. Its protein product is CAWSLPRDNTDTQYF.

CDR3 region: CASSFREGGYLATEAFF. Written as DNA, the CDR3 is TGTGCCAGCAGCTTTAGAGAAGGGGGCTACCTAGCGACTGAAGCTTTCTTT. The V and J genes are TRBV7-6 and TRBJ1-1; 7 positions match TRBD1. The CDR3 length is 17 residues. The ends lost 3 bases at V and 5 bases at J; junction bases unmatched: 15. Germline V CDR1 and CDR2: SGHVS, FNYEAQ.

Notes on this clone: The same CDR3 arises from other DNA sequences in this sample as well. This chain links TRBV19 with TRBJ1-2; D remains unclear. The CDR3 runs to 13 residues. V lost 5 bases to trimming and J lost 1 base, with 8 bases between them. Per germline, CDR1 LNHDA and CDR2 SQIVND (reference sequence). This chain's CDR3 is CASSPGFNYGYTF. Here the CDR3 DNA reads TGTGCCAGTAGTCCCGGTTTTAACTATGGCTACACCTTC.

The chain has TRBV27 and TRBJ2-1; 12 nucleotides line up with TRBD2. V lost 6 bases to trimming and J lost 7 bases; unmatched junction nucleotides: 7. The length of the CDR3 is 15 residues. CDR1 and CDR2 (germline): MNHEY, SMNVEV (reference sequence). CDR3 sequence (DNA): TGTGCCAGCAGGGTGGTGACTAGCGGGAGTAATGAGCAGTTCTTC. Amino acids: CASRVVTSGSNEQFF.

Notes on this clone: Distinct nucleotide sequences in the sample also encode this CDR3. V usage is TRBV9 and J usage is TRBJ1-3; D is unclear. This CDR3 has 12 amino acids. V dropped 5 bases and J dropped 0 bases, with 3 bases sitting between them. Germline CDR1 reads SGDLS; CDR2 reads YYNGEE. CDR3 in amino acids: CASRGSGNTIYF. The DNA for the CDR3 is TGTGCCAGCAGGGGCTCTGGAAACACCATATATTTT.

The V and J genes are TRBV7-6 and TRBJ2-7; D might be TRBD2 (7 bases). V dropped 4 bases and J dropped 3 bases, with 16 bases sitting between them. This CDR3 spans 15 amino acids. Per germline, CDR1 SGHVS and CDR2 FNYEAQ. CDR3: CASSSLAGRGYEQYF. The CDR3 region has the DNA TGTGCCAGCAGCTCTTTAGCGGGCAGGGGCTACGAGCAGTACTTC.

The chain carries TRBV19 and TRBJ2-7; D uncertain. Germline CDR1 and CDR2: LNHDA and SQIVND (reference sequence). The CDR3 contains 14 residues. The V end was cut by 3 bases, the J end by 4 bases, with 13 bases between. CDR3 protein: CASSMRVMEYEQYF. The CDR3 coding sequence is TGTGCCAGTAGTATGAGAGTCATGGAATACGAGCAGTACTTC.

The chain uses TRBV4-1 and TRBJ2-3, with a weak D call TRBD2 (6 bases). This CDR3 has 14 amino acids. Trimming left V 4 bases short and J 1 base short, with 9 bases between. CDR1 MGHRA and CDR2 YSYEKL come from the germline V gene. The CDR3 protein is CASSPGGGTDTQYF. DNA for the CDR3: TGCGCCAGCAGCCCTGGCGGGGGCACAGATACGCAGTATTTT.